The subject of this entry is one TCR beta chain. Its antigen has not been determined. No qualities accompany the bases; no much larger clone lies one base away. The CDR3 numbers 15 residues from cysteine through phenylalanine. CDR3 DNA is the only sequence kept; it has 45 bases, read in frame from the first base. As encoded in the germline V gene, CDR1 is MGHRA while CDR2 is YSYEKL. Cut back by 1 base and 2 bases, the V and J ends lie 8 bases apart. This sample is drawn from a study of control samples from healthy donors and cancer patients (dated by TCRdb to about 2020). The method was the immunoSEQ multiplex PCR assay. In its TCRdb copy, this immuneACCESS table keeps in-frame sequences only and misses some clones. Where compared with another copy, unresolved V genes explain less than half of these, and the others have no known cause. The table for this sample lists under 200,000 clones; 88% of them were counted only once. The ten largest clones take up 4.9% of the sample.

The sequence is built from TRBV4-1 and TRBJ2-2, with no reliable assignment of the D segment. Sequenced: blood. This TCR was sampled from a woman aged 30 to 39 in good health. The DNA sequence is TGCGCCAGCAGCCAAGTCTTATCTAACACCGGGGAGCTGTTTTTT. It is translated as CASSQVLSNTGELFF.